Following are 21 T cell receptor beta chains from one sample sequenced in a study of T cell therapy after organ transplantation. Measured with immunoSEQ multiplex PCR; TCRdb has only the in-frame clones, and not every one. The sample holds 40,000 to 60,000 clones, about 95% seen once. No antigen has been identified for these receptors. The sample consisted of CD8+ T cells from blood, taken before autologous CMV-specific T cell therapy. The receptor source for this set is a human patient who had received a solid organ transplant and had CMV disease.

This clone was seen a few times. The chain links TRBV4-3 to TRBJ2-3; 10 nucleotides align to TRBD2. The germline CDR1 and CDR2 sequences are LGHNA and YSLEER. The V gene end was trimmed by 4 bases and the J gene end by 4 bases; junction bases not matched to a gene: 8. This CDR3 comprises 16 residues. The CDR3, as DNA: TGCGCCAGCAGCCTCGGGACTAGCGTAATCGCAGATACGCAGTATTTT. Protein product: CASSLGTSVIADTQYF.

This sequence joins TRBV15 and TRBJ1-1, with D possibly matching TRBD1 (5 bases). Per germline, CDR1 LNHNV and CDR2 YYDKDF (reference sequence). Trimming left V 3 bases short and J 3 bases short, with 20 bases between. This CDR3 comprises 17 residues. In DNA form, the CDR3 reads TGTGCCACCAGCAGGGGGTTTGGAGGGGACGAACACACTGAAGCTTTCTTT. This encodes CATSRGFGGDEHTEAFF.

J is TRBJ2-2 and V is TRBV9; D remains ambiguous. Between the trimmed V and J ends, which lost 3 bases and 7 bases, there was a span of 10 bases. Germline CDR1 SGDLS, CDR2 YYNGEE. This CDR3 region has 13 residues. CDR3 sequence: CASSGLQHGELFF. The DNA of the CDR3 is TGTGCCAGCAGCGGATTACAGCACGGGGAGCTGTTTTTT. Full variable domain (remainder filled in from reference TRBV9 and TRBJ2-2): DSGVTQTPKHLITATGQRVTLRCSPRSGDLSVYWYQQSLDQGLQFLIQYYNGEERAKGNILERFSAQQFPDLHSELNLSSLELGDSALYFCASSGLQHGELFFGEGSRLTVL.

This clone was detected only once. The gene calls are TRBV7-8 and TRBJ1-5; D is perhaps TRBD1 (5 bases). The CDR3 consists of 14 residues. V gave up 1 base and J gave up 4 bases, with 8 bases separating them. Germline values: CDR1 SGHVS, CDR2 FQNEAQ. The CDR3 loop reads CASSLGDRNQPQHF. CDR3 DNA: TGTGCCAGCAGCTTAGGTGACAGAAATCAGCCCCAGCATTTT. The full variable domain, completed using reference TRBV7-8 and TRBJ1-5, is GAGVSQSPRYKVAKRGQDVALRCDPISGHVSLFWYQQALGQGPEFLTYFQNEAQLDKSGLPSDRFFAERPEGSVSTLKIQRTQQEDSAVYLCASSLGDRNQPQHFGDGTRLSIL.

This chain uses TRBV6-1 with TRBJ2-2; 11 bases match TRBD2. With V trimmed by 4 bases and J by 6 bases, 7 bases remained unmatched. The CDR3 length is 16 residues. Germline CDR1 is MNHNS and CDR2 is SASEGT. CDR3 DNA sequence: TGTGCCAGCAGTGGCCAACTAGCGGGAGCCCCCGGGGAGCTGTTTTTT. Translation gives CASSGQLAGAPGELFF.

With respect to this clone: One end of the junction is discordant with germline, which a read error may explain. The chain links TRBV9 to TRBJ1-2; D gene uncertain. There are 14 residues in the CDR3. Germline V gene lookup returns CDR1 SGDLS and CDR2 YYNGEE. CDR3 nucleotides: TGTGCCAGCAGCGTAGCTCCCATTAACGATGGCTACACCTTC. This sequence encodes CASSVAPINDGYTF.

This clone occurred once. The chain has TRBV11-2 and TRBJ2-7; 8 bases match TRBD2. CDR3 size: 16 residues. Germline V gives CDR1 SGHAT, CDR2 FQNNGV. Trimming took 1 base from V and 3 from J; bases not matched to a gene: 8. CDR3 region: CASSLGPGGDLYEQYF. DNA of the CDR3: TGTGCCAGCAGCTTAGGCCCCGGGGGGGATCTCTACGAGCAGTACTTC.

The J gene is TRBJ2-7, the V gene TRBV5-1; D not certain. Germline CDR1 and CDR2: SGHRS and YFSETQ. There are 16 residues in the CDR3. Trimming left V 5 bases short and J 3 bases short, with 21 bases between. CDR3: CASSPKVERFNYEQYF. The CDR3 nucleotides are TGCGCCAGCAGTCCCAAGGTAGAGAGATTTAACTACGAGCAGTACTTC.

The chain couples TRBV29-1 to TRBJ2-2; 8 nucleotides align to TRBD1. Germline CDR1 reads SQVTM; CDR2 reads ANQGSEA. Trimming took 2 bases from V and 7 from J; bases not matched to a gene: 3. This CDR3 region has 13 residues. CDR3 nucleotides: TGCAGCGTTGAACAGGGGGCTGGCGGGGAGCTGTTTTTT. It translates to CSVEQGAGGELFF.

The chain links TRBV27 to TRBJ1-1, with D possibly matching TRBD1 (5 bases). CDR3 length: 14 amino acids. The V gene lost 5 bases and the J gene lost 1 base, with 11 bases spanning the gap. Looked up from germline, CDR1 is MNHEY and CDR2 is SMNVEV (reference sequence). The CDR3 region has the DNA TGTGCCAGCAGTATGGACACCCCGAACACTGAAGCTTTCTTT. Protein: CASSMDTPNTEAFF.

The CDR3 loop reads CASSEGPGQGPTEAFF. CDR3 nucleotides: TGTGCCAGCAGTGAAGGACCGGGACAGGGGCCCACTGAAGCTTTCTTT. The chain carries TRBV6-1 and TRBJ1-1; 10 positions agree with TRBD1. Germline CDR1 and CDR2: MNHNS and SASEGT. The CDR3 is 16 amino acids. The V segment lost 1 base and the J segment 4 bases; nucleotides outside the gene matches: 6.

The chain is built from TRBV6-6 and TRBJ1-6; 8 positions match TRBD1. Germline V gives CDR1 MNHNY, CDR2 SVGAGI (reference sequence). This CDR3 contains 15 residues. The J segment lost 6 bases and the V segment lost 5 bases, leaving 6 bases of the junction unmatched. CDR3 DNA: TGTGCCAGCAGTCCGAGGGACAGGATTAATTCACCCCTCCACTTT. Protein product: CASSPRDRINSPLHF.

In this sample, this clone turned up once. In DNA form, the CDR3 reads TGTGCCAGTAGTACTGGACAGAGTGGTTACGAGCAGTACTTC. Amino acid sequence: CASSTGQSGYEQYF. The chain uses TRBV19 and TRBJ2-7; D is possibly TRBD1 (6 bases). Per the germline V gene, CDR1 is LNHDA and CDR2 is SQIVND (reference sequence). The CDR3 contains 14 residues. Trimming pared 4 bases from V and 4 bases from J, leaving 14 bases between.

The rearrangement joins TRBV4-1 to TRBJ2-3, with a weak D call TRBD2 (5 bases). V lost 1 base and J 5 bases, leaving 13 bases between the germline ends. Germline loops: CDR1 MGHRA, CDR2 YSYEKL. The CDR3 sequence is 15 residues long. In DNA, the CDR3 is TGCGCCAGCAGCCAAGTAAGAGGGAGAGAAGATACGCAGTATTTT. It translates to CASSQVRGREDTQYF.

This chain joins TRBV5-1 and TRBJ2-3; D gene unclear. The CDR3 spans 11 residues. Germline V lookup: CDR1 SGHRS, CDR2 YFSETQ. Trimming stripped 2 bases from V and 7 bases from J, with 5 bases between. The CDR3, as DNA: TGCGCCAGCAGCTTTACTAATACGCAGTATTTT. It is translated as CASSFTNTQYF.

The DNA of the CDR3 is TGTGCCAGCGGCACGAGGGTCCCAGAGACCCAGTACTTC. This gives the protein CASGTRVPETQYF. V and J are TRBV7-8 and TRBJ2-5; possible D gene TRBD2, 5 bases. CDR1 SGHVS and CDR2 FQNEAQ come from the germline V gene. Trimming removed 8 bases from V and 4 bases from J, with 14 bases in between. The CDR3 extends over 13 amino acids.

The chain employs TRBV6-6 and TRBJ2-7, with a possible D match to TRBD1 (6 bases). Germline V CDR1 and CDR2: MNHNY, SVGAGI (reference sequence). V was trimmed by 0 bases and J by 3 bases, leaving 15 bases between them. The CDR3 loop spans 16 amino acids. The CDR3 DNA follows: TGTGCCAGCAGTTACTCGGGGGCCAAAGGAGACTACGAGCAGTACTTC. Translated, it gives CASSYSGAKGDYEQYF.

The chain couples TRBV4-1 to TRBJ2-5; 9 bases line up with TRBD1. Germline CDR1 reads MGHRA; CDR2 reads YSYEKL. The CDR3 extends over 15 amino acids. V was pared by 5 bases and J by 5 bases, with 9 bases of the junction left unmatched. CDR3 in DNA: TGCGCCAGCAGCACCCGGGACAGGGACTCGGAGACCCAGTACTTC. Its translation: CASSTRDRDSETQYF.

CDR3 region: CASSLGPGAGGFEQYF. Written as DNA, the CDR3 is TGTGCCAGCAGTTTAGGCCCCGGGGCGGGAGGCTTCGAGCAGTACTTC. This sequence joins TRBV27 and TRBJ2-5; 8 positions match TRBD2. TRBJ2-7 explains the end of the DNA better; the J call may be wrong. This CDR3 comprises 16 residues. The germline V gene encodes CDR1 MNHEY and CDR2 SMNVEV (reference sequence).

The DNA for the CDR3 is TGTGCCAGCAGCATAGGACAGGGGAATCAGCCCCAGCATTTT. Its protein is CASSIGQGNQPQHF. V usage is TRBV7-9 and J usage is TRBJ1-5; 9 bases align to TRBD1. The CDR3 has 14 residues. Losses at the gene ends were 5 bases for V and 4 bases for J; bases not matched to a gene: 3. From germline, CDR1 is SEHNR and CDR2 FQNEAQ (reference sequence).

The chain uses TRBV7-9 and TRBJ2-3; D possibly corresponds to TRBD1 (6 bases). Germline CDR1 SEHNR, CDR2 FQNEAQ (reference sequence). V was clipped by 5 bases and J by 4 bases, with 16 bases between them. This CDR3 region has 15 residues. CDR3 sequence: CASSLRGVRADTQYF. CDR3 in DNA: TGTGCCAGCAGCCTCAGGGGAGTTAGGGCAGATACGCAGTATTTT.